The 19 T cell receptor beta chains below were found in one sample sequenced in a study of blood T cell repertoires in COVID-19. TCRdb's table, derived via immunoSEQ multiplex PCR, lists solely in-frame clones and lacks some. The repertoire has more than 250,000 clones, roughly 85% of them found once; the top ten carry more than 4.5%. The sequencing sample was made of peripheral blood. The receptor source for this set is a man in his fifties or sixties with active or convalescent COVID-19.

J is TRBJ1-5 and V is TRBV14; D call uncertain. The CDR3 consists of 18 residues. Germline-derived CDR1 and CDR2 are SGHDN and FVKESK. Trimming left V 5 bases short and J 0 bases short, with 20 bases between. The CDR3 DNA follows: TGTGCCAGCAGCAGCGGGAAACTGAAACTGTATAGCAATCAGCCCCAGCATTTT. Amino acids: CASSSGKLKLYSNQPQHF.

The chain uses TRBV6-5 and TRBJ1-5, with D unresolved. V lost 5 bases and J 4 bases, leaving 9 bases between the germline ends. This CDR3 comprises 13 residues. In germline, CDR1 is MNHEY, CDR2 SVGAGI. The CDR3 spells CASSTLGNQPQHF. In DNA form, the CDR3 reads TGTGCCAGCAGTACCCTCGGGAATCAGCCCCAGCATTTT.

This sequence joins TRBV3-1 (or the pseudogene TRBV3-2) and TRBJ1-6; TRBD1 agrees at 7 bases. Trimming cost V 4 bases and J 9 bases; bases outside gene matches: 9. CDR1 LGHDT and CDR2 YNNKEL come from the germline V gene (reference sequence). This CDR3 region has 15 residues. This chain's CDR3 is CASSPQTGAGSPLHF. The CDR3 coding sequence is TGTGCCAGCAGCCCACAAACAGGGGCGGGTTCACCCCTCCACTTT.

The genes are TRBV7-9 and TRBJ2-3, with 8 positions matching TRBD1. Germline-derived CDR1 and CDR2 are SEHNR and FQNEAQ (reference sequence). The CDR3 is 16 amino acids. With V trimmed by 3 bases and J by 3 bases, 8 bases remained unmatched. This chain's CDR3 is CASSLAGTGGTDTQYF. CDR3 in DNA: TGTGCCAGCAGCTTGGCCGGGACAGGAGGGACAGATACGCAGTATTTT. Together with reference TRBV7-9 and TRBJ2-3, the CDR3 gives the full variable domain: DTGVSQNPRHKITKRGQNVTFRCDPISEHNRLYWYRQTLGQGPEFLTYFQNEAQLEKSRLLSDRFSAERPKGSFSTLEIQRTEQGDSAMYLCASSLAGTGGTDTQYFGPGTRLTVL.

The chain links TRBV7-6 to TRBJ2-2; D may be TRBD2 (6 bases). With 0 bases removed from V and 6 bases from J, the gap between germline ends came to 14 bases. The CDR3 contains 16 residues. Looked up from germline, CDR1 is SGHVS and CDR2 is FNYEAQ. The chain's CDR3 is CASSLAGGKVSGELFF. DNA for the CDR3: TGTGCCAGCAGCTTAGCAGGAGGGAAGGTCTCCGGGGAGCTGTTTTTT. Based on the CDR3 plus reference TRBV7-6 and TRBJ2-2, the full variable domain is GAGVSQSPRYKVTKRGQDVALRCDPISGHVSLYWYRQALGQGPEFLTYFNYEAQQDKSGLPNDRFSAERPEGSISTLTIQRTEQRDSAMYRCASSLAGGKVSGELFFGEGSRLTVL.

The CDR3: CSASFPGGSSYNEQFF. The CDR3 coding sequence is TGCAGTGCTAGTTTTCCGGGAGGGTCCTCCTACAATGAGCAGTTCTTC. The rearrangement links TRBV20-1 to TRBJ2-1; 8 bases line up with TRBD2. The CDR3 has 16 amino acids. Per germline, CDR1 DFQATT and CDR2 SNEGSKA (reference sequence). With 3 bases clipped from V and 0 bases from J, the junction kept 7 bases outside the gene matches.

This clone was seen a single time. This rearrangement joins TRBV5-1 to TRBJ2-3; TRBD2 matches 13 bases. The V and J ends lost 3 bases and 2 bases, in that order; junction bases with no gene match: 3. Germline V gene data show CDR1 as SGHRS and CDR2 as YFSETQ. The CDR3 extends over 16 amino acids. CDR3 DNA sequence: TGCGCCAGCAGCTCTGGACTAGCGGGAGCCACAGATACGCAGTATTTT. Its translation is CASSSGLAGATDTQYF. Complete variable domain (other parts from reference TRBV5-1 and TRBJ2-3): KAGVTQTPRYLIKTRGQQVTLSCSPISGHRSVSWYQQTPGQGLQFLFEYFSETQRNKGNFPGRFSGRQFSNSRSEMNVSTLELGDSALYLCASSSGLAGATDTQYFGPGTRLTVL.

The J gene is TRBJ2-2, the V gene TRBV12-5; D is undetermined. This CDR3 contains 14 residues. Germline V CDR1 and CDR2: LGHNT, FRNRAP. With 0 bases removed from V and 5 bases from J, the gap between germline ends came to 7 bases. This CDR3 is CASGLVSGTGELFF. The CDR3 DNA reads TGTGCTAGTGGTTTGGTATCCGGGACCGGGGAGCTGTTTTTT.

The rearrangement joins TRBV9 to TRBJ2-7; 8 bases line up with TRBD1. CDR3 length: 15 amino acids. Germline values: CDR1 SGDLS, CDR2 YYNGEE. V lost 3 bases and J lost 2; bases outside the gene matches: 7. For the CDR3, the DNA is TGTGCCAGCAGCGGGGTCGGACAGGGACCCTACGAGCAGTACTTC. This codes for CASSGVGQGPYEQYF.

The genes are TRBV11-2 and TRBJ2-2; 7 bases match TRBD1. This CDR3 region has 14 residues. Germline lookup yields CDR1 SGHAT and CDR2 FQNNGV. V lost 5 bases to trimming and J lost 5 bases; unmatched junction nucleotides: 5. In DNA form, the CDR3 reads TGTGCCAGCAGCCTAGGGACAGCTACCGGGGAGCTGTTTTTT. Amino acid sequence: CASSLGTATGELFF.

The CDR3 region is CASSVGPRRQETQYF. The CDR3 DNA is TGTGCCAGCAGCGTAGGTCCCCGGAGGCAAGAGACCCAGTACTTC. The chain links TRBV9 to TRBJ2-5, with a weak D call TRBD2 (5 bases). With 0 bases removed from V and 2 bases from J, the gap between germline ends came to 11 bases. The CDR3 is made up of 15 amino acids. Germline values: CDR1 SGDLS, CDR2 YYNGEE.

The chain carries TRBV30 and TRBJ1-4; TRBD1 might be the D (6 bases). Looked up from germline, CDR1 is GTSNPN and CDR2 is SVGIG (reference sequence). With 5 bases removed from V and 3 bases from J, the gap between germline ends came to 16 bases. This CDR3 is 15 amino acids long. CDR3 DNA sequence: TGTGCCTGGGGTGCGGGGGCTGGATCTAATGAAAAACTGTTTTTT. Encoded protein: CAWGAGAGSNEKLFF.

V gene TRBV5-1 combines with J gene TRBJ1-1; TRBD1 is a possible D gene (5 bases). Germline V gene lookup returns CDR1 SGHRS and CDR2 YFSETQ. Deletions cut 4 bases from V and 5 bases from J, with 12 bases between. The CDR3 contains 13 residues. CDR3 sequence: CASSAFSGTEAFF. DNA of the CDR3: TGCGCCAGCAGCGCCTTTTCAGGGACTGAAGCTTTCTTT.

This clone was counted a single time. The gene calls are TRBV7-4 and TRBJ2-5, with 8 bases fitting TRBD2. CDR1 is SGHVT and CDR2 is SQSDAQ in the germline V gene. This CDR3 has 14 amino acids. The ends lost 9 bases at V and 4 bases at J; junction bases unmatched: 10. The CDR3 loop reads CARKAAGGSETQYF. The CDR3 DNA is TGTGCCAGGAAAGCGGCGGGGGGTTCAGAGACCCAGTACTTC.

The chain recombines TRBV3-1 (or the pseudogene TRBV3-2) with TRBJ1-4, with D hard to call. V gave up 1 base and J gave up 12 bases, with 9 bases separating them. This CDR3 is 12 amino acids long. The germline CDR1 and CDR2 sequences are LGHDT and YNNKEL (reference sequence). The CDR3 region is CASSQVSGELFF. The CDR3 bases are TGTGCCAGCAGCCAAGTCTCGGGAGAACTGTTTTTT.

The chain is built from TRBV14 and TRBJ2-7; D is ambiguous. There are 12 residues in the CDR3. Per germline, CDR1 SGHDN and CDR2 FVKESK. V gave up 1 base and J gave up 9 bases, with 10 bases separating them. CDR3 coding DNA: TGTGCCAGCAGCCAAGGGTTAGTGTGGCAGTACTTC. Translated, it gives CASSQGLVWQYF.

The chain links TRBV19 to TRBJ2-2, with TRBD2 matching 7 bases. The CDR3 spans 14 residues. J was trimmed by 1 base and V by 8 bases; bases with no gene match: 4. Germline V gene sequence: CDR1 LNHDA, CDR2 SQIVND (reference sequence). CDR3: CASRQRGNTGELFF. The CDR3 DNA follows: TGTGCCAGTCGCCAGCGGGGGAACACCGGGGAGCTGTTTTTT.

V gene TRBV28 combines with J gene TRBJ1-6; 10 bases are a match to TRBD1. J gave up 8 bases and V 5 bases, and 9 bases lay outside the gene matches. The germline gives CDR1 MDHEN, CDR2 SYDVKM. The CDR3 runs to 16 residues. The CDR3 is CASSRQGAGRDSPLHF. CDR3 nucleotide sequence: TGTGCCAGCAGTCGACAGGGGGCCGGACGGGATTCACCCCTCCACTTT.

This clone has a handful of counts. This CDR3 is CASSPGGQPNTEAFF. In DNA form, the CDR3 reads TGTGCCAGCAGCCCCGGGGGACAGCCGAACACTGAAGCTTTCTTT. The J gene is TRBJ1-1, the V gene TRBV6-5; the match to TRBD1 covers 7 bases. This CDR3 contains 15 residues. Germline V lookup: CDR1 MNHEY, CDR2 SVGAGI. V was pared by 6 bases and J by 1 base, with 8 bases of the junction left unmatched.